Listed here are 10 T cell receptor beta chains from one sample, sequenced in a study of glioma-infiltrating T cells after dendritic cell vaccination. Some clones are missing from TCRdb's copy, which holds only in-frame ones; the method was immunoSEQ multiplex PCR. This sample has just under 85,000 clones, with roughly 90% found just once. The material was blood, obtained before dendritic cell vaccination. All receptors derive from a human donor with glioblastoma.

J is TRBJ2-1 and V is TRBV2, with D maybe TRBD2 (7 bases). The germline CDR1 and CDR2 sequences are SNHLY and FYNNEI. This CDR3 has 15 amino acids. The V gene lost 3 bases and the J gene lost 5 bases, with 14 bases spanning the gap. The chain's CDR3 is CASSEEGGHHNEQFF. The CDR3 DNA is TGTGCCAGCAGTGAGGAGGGGGGGCATCACAATGAGCAGTTCTTC.

In DNA form, the CDR3 reads TGTGCCAGCAGCTTGTCCGGGACAGGGGGTTTGGGTTTCTTT. It is translated as CASSLSGTGGLGFF. The chain recombines TRBV5-4 with TRBJ1-1, with 11 nucleotides matching TRBD1. There are 14 residues in the CDR3. V trimming: 1 base; J trimming: 13 bases; junction bases outside the gene matches: 9. Looked up from germline, CDR1 is SGHNT and CDR2 is YYREEE (reference sequence). Combining the CDR3 with reference TRBV5-4 and TRBJ1-1 gives the whole variable domain ETGVTQSPTHLIKTRGQQVTLRCSSQSGHNTVSWYQQALGQGPQFIFQYYREEENGRGNFPPRFSGLQFPNYSSELNVNALELDDSALYLCASSLSGTGGLGFFGQGTRLTVV.

The V call is TRBV7-8, the J call TRBJ1-1; the match to TRBD1 covers 7 bases. V shed 5 bases and J 5 bases; nucleotides not matched to a gene: 14. This CDR3 comprises 16 residues. CDR1 and CDR2 from the germline V gene are SGHVS and FQNEAQ. The CDR3 nucleotides are TGTGCCAGCAGCCCTAGACGACAGGGACTCGTTACTGAAGCTTTCTTT. This gives the protein CASSPRRQGLVTEAFF.

This clone was counted a single time. The chain links TRBV7-9 to TRBJ2-5; 9 positions agree with TRBD1. This CDR3 spans 13 amino acids. CDR1 and CDR2 (germline): SEHNR, FQNEAQ (reference sequence). The junction had 7 bases not matched to a gene; V was cut back by 7 bases and J by 7 bases. This CDR3 reads CASTSRTGVTQYF. The CDR3, as DNA: TGTGCCAGCACCTCAAGGACAGGGGTGACCCAGTACTTC.

The chain has TRBV28 and TRBJ2-7; TRBD1 agrees at 7 bases. The J segment lost 6 bases and the V segment lost 7 bases, leaving 12 bases of the junction unmatched. Germline-derived CDR1 and CDR2 are MDHEN and SYDVKM. The CDR3 covers 14 residues. CDR3 DNA: TGTGCCAGCAATCCGACAGGGACAGTACGCGAGCAGTACTTC. Translating gives CASNPTGTVREQYF.

The V gene is TRBV6-1, the J gene TRBJ1-4, with unresolved D. V dropped 3 bases and J dropped 8 bases, with 10 bases sitting between them. This CDR3 comprises 13 residues. The germline V gene encodes CDR1 MNHNS and CDR2 SASEGT. The CDR3: CASSDQVREKLFF. The CDR3 DNA reads as TGTGCCAGCAGTGACCAGGTTCGGGAAAAACTGTTTTTT.

The genes are TRBV6-5 and TRBJ2-7, with D possibly TRBD1 on 5 matching bases. There are 16 residues in the CDR3. V was pared by 0 bases and J by 5 bases, with 17 bases between. Germline lookup yields CDR1 MNHEY and CDR2 SVGAGI. The CDR3 DNA reads TGTGCCAGCAGTTACTCTCGCTTGGCAGGGATCCACGAGCAGTACTTC. Protein product: CASSYSRLAGIHEQYF.

The chain links TRBV5-5 to TRBJ2-3; 11 positions agree with TRBD2. Per germline, CDR1 SGHKS and CDR2 YYEKEE (reference sequence). V was pared by 0 bases and J by 4 bases, with 7 bases of the junction left unmatched. CDR3 length: 17 residues. CDR3 sequence: CASSLGLAGSWADTQYF. Here the CDR3 DNA reads TGTGCCAGCAGCTTGGGACTAGCGGGGTCTTGGGCAGATACGCAGTATTTT.

This clone was recorded once. V and J are TRBV7-3 and TRBJ2-3, with 9 positions matching TRBD2. This CDR3 region has 17 residues. Germline-derived CDR1 and CDR2 are SGHTA and FQGTGA. Trimming removed 1 base from V and 5 bases from J; junction bases left unmatched: 10. CDR3 sequence reads: CASSLRLASGTGDTQYF. In nucleotides, the CDR3 is TGTGCCAGCAGCTTAAGGTTGGCTAGCGGGACGGGAGATACGCAGTATTTT.

This sequence joins TRBV29-1 and TRBJ2-1, with 9 bases aligning to TRBD2. V was clipped by 7 bases and J by 6 bases; unmatched bases: 7. The CDR3 runs 13 residues. From germline, CDR1 is SQVTM and CDR2 ANQGSEA. CDR3 coding DNA: TGCAGCGGCCGGACGGGACTAGCCAATGAGCAGTTCTTC. This codes for CSGRTGLANEQFF.